Below, 10 T cell receptor beta chains from the same sample are listed, as sequenced in a study of blood T cell repertoires in COVID-19. The table came from immunoSEQ multiplex PCR; TCRdb's copy has only in-frame clones and leaves some out. The repertoire holds 410,000 or so clones, with roughly 88% as singletons. The sample taken for sequencing was peripheral blood. The receptors here all came from a woman aged 30 to 39 with active or convalescent COVID-19.

The rearrangement joins TRBV6-5 to TRBJ1-5, with D possibly matching TRBD1 (5 bases). V was cut by 6 bases and J by 5 bases, with 17 bases left in between. The CDR3 runs to 15 residues. Per the germline V gene, CDR1 is MNHEY and CDR2 is SVGAGI. CDR3 DNA sequence: TGTGCCAGCAGGGCGGTCCAGGGTGGGGATCAGCCCCAGCATTTT. Amino acid sequence: CASRAVQGGDQPQHF.

V is TRBV19 and J is TRBJ1-5; no reliable D call. CDR1 and CDR2 (germline): LNHDA, SQIVND (reference sequence). The CDR3 sequence is 15 residues long. The V gene lost 6 bases and the J gene lost 4 bases, with 16 bases spanning the gap. The CDR3 loop is CASSRGNSANQPQHF. In DNA form, the CDR3 reads TGTGCCAGTAGCCGAGGGAATAGCGCTAATCAGCCCCAGCATTTT. Full variable domain (outside the CDR3, taken from reference TRBV19 and TRBJ1-5): DGGITQSPKYLFRKEGQNVTLSCEQNLNHDAMYWYRQDPGQGLRLIYYSQIVNDFQKGDIAEGYSVSREKKESFPLTVTSAQKNPTAFYLCASSRGNSANQPQHFGDGTRLSIL.

This clone was seen just once. This chain uses TRBV6-5 with TRBJ2-7; 8 nucleotides line up with TRBD1. Per germline, CDR1 MNHEY and CDR2 SVGAGI. The CDR3 sequence is 13 residues long. V lost 8 bases and J lost 0; bases outside the gene matches: 3. The CDR3 DNA reads as TGTGCCAGCGCCCAGGGGGCCTCCTACGAGCAGTACTTC. It translates to CASAQGASYEQYF.

The chain links TRBV19 to TRBJ2-3; TRBD1 is a possible D gene (6 bases). From germline, CDR1 is LNHDA and CDR2 SQIVND (reference sequence). The CDR3 covers 15 residues. The V and J ends lost 2 bases and 2 bases respectively, with 11 bases between them. The CDR3 DNA follows: TGTGCCAGTAGTATACAAACAGGGTTCACAGATACGCAGTATTTT. It translates to CASSIQTGFTDTQYF.

The gene calls are TRBV29-1 and TRBJ2-1, with D uncertain. In germline, CDR1 is SQVTM, CDR2 ANQGSEA. Deletions cut 7 bases from V and 11 bases from J, with 21 bases between. The length of the CDR3 is 13 residues. The chain's CDR3 is CSGQLAAPPQQFF. DNA for the CDR3: TGCAGCGGGCAGTTGGCGGCCCCCCCCCAGCAGTTCTTC.

This rearrangement joins TRBV30 to TRBJ1-1, with TRBD1 matching over 7 bases. Per the germline V gene, CDR1 is GTSNPN and CDR2 is SVGIG (reference sequence). The CDR3 covers 14 residues. V lost 3 bases to trimming and J lost 2 bases; unmatched junction nucleotides: 6. CDR3 sequence reads: CAWSWDSPNTEAFF. As DNA, the CDR3 is TGTGCCTGGAGCTGGGACAGCCCTAACACTGAAGCTTTCTTT.

In this sample, this clone turned up a few times. The chain has TRBV5-1 and TRBJ1-3, with 8 bases that match TRBD1. The CDR3 consists of 16 residues. The germline V gene has CDR1 SGHRS and CDR2 YFSETQ. V was pared by 1 base and J by 4 bases, with 7 bases of the junction left unmatched. The CDR3 spells CASSLSGQGAGNTIYF. The CDR3 bases are TGCGCCAGCAGCTTGTCCGGACAGGGAGCAGGAAACACCATATATTTT.

This clone was counted only a few times. The chain couples TRBV10-3 to TRBJ1-2, with D possibly matching TRBD1 (6 bases). This CDR3 is built from 15 residues. V was clipped by 4 bases and J by 6 bases, with 18 bases between them. Germline CDR1 ENHRY, CDR2 SYGVKD. The CDR3 region has the DNA TGTGCCATCAGTGGGAGTATTACAGGGAACCATGGCTACACCTTC. Its translation is CAISGSITGNHGYTF.

The V gene is TRBV4-2, the J gene TRBJ2-1, with 12 bases identical to TRBD2. The CDR3 runs 16 residues. Germline CDR1 and CDR2: LGHNA and YNFKEQ. V lost 5 bases, J lost 7 bases, and 9 bases stayed unmatched. The CDR3 region is CASSTQTSGRGNEQFF. CDR3 in DNA: TGTGCCAGCAGCACCCAGACTAGCGGGAGAGGTAATGAGCAGTTCTTC.

The rearrangement links TRBV5-1 to TRBJ2-5, with TRBD2 matching over 9 bases. The ends lost 0 bases at V and 7 bases at J; junction bases unmatched: 7. CDR1 and CDR2 from the germline V gene are SGHRS and YFSETQ. This CDR3 is built from 15 residues. The CDR3 loop reads CASSLVLAGVATQYF. The CDR3 nucleotides are TGCGCCAGCAGCTTGGTCTTAGCGGGGGTGGCGACCCAGTACTTC.